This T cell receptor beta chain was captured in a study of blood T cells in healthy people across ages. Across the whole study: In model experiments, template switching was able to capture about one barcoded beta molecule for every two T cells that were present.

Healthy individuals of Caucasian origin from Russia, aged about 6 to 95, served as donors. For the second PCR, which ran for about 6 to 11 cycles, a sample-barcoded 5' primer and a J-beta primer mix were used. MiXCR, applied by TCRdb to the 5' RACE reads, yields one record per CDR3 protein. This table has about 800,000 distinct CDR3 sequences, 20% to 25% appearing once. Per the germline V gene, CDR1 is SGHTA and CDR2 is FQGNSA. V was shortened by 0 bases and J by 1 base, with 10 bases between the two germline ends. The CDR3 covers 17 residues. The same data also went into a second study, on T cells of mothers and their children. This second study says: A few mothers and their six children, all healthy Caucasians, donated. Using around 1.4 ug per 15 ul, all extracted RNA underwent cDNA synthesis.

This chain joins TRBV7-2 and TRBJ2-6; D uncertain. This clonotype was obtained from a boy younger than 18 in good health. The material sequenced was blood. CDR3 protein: CASSLAKLRSGANVLTF. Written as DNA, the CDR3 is TGTGCCAGCAGCTTAGCGAAGCTCCGATCTGGGGCCAACGTCCTGACTTTC. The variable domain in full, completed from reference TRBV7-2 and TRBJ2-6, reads GAGVSQSPSNKVTEKGKDVELRCDPISGHTALYWYRQSLGQGLEFLIYFQGNSAPDKSGLPSDRFSAERTGGSVSTLTIQRTQQEDSAVYLCASSLAKLRSGANVLTFGAGSRLTVL.